This entry lists 10 T cell receptor beta chains sequenced from one sample in a study of shared clonotypes between healthy human individuals. Method: immunoSEQ multiplex PCR; TCRdb's copy keeps in-frame clones and lacks some. The sample lists 950,000 to 1,300,000 clones, approximately 70% occurring once. Sequenced: memory CD4+ T cells sorted from blood. Noted subset: CD45RA-negative fraction. The receptors stem from a man aged 18 to 35 in good health.

V and J are TRBV11-2 and TRBJ2-7; TRBD2 is a possible D gene (6 bases). The CDR3 is 15 residues long. The V gene lost 4 bases and the J gene lost 0 bases, with 13 bases spanning the gap. The germline CDR1 and CDR2 sequences are SGHAT and FQNNGV. The CDR3 loop is CASSWTDGGSYEQYF. The CDR3 DNA reads TGTGCCAGCAGCTGGACGGACGGGGGCTCCTACGAGCAGTACTTC.

This clone has at least ten counts. The genes are TRBV2 and TRBJ2-7; D gene unclear. V was pared by 1 base and J by 7 bases, with 8 bases between. CDR1 and CDR2 (germline): SNHLY, FYNNEI. The CDR3 consists of 12 residues. The CDR3 nucleotides are TGTGCCAGCAGTGAAGGGGCCGGAGAGCAGTACTTC. The encoded protein is CASSEGAGEQYF. Full variable domain (missing parts from reference TRBV2 and TRBJ2-7): EPEVTQTPSHQVTQMGQEVILRCVPISNHLYFYWYRQILGQKVEFLVSFYNNEISEKSEIFDDQFSVERPDGSNFTLKIRSTKLEDSAMYFCASSEGAGEQYFGPGTRLTVT.

The chain combines TRBV10-3 with TRBJ2-7, with a tentative D call TRBD1 (6 bases). The V gene lost 0 bases and the J gene lost 6 bases, with 15 bases spanning the gap. The CDR3 extends over 15 amino acids. Germline CDR1 reads ENHRY; CDR2 reads SYGVKD. The CDR3 sequence is CAISESSQGKVEQYF. In DNA, the CDR3 is TGTGCCATCAGTGAGTCGAGTCAGGGGAAGGTCGAGCAGTACTTC.

This chain connects TRBV5-6 to TRBJ2-5; 14 nucleotides align to TRBD2. This CDR3 comprises 18 residues. Germline V lookup: CDR1 SGHDT, CDR2 YYEEEE. Trimming took 4 bases from V and 1 from J; bases not matched to a gene: 9. The CDR3 protein is CASSRGTSGGYIQETQYF. In nucleotides, the CDR3 is TGTGCCAGCAGCCGAGGGACTAGCGGGGGCTACATCCAAGAGACCCAGTACTTC.

This clone has only a few counts. The gene calls are TRBV19 and TRBJ2-5; 8 bases are a match to TRBD2. V was pared by 5 bases and J by 5 bases, with 7 bases of the junction left unmatched. The CDR3 is made up of 14 amino acids. Germline V gives CDR1 LNHDA, CDR2 SQIVND (reference sequence). CDR3 bases: TGTGCCAGTAGTCCCCGACTAGCGTCGGAGACCCAGTACTTC. Translation: CASSPRLASETQYF.

The V and J genes are TRBV6-4 and TRBJ2-2; the D call may be TRBD1 or TRBD2 (5 bases each). The germline V and J ends were trimmed by 5 bases and 5 bases, with 9 bases remaining between them. Germline-derived CDR1 and CDR2 are MRHNA and SNTAGT. The CDR3 is 13 residues long. This CDR3 is CASSPEGTGELFF. The DNA of the CDR3 is TGTGCCAGCAGTCCCGAGGGGACCGGGGAGCTGTTTTTT.

Concerning this clone itself: It may be a read error: a sequence one base away is much more abundant. The chain recombines TRBV2 with TRBJ2-2; perhaps TRBD1 as D (5 bases). This CDR3 region has 13 residues. V lost 6 bases and J 5 bases, leaving 10 bases between the germline ends. Germline V gene sequence: CDR1 SNHLY, CDR2 FYNNEI. Here the CDR3 DNA reads TGTGCCAGCAGCGCCGCAGGGACCGGGGAGCTGTTTTTT. This codes for CASSAAGTGELFF.

This chain connects TRBV10-3 to TRBJ2-1; perhaps D is TRBD1 or TRBD2 (6 bases each). This CDR3 has 13 amino acids. Trimming pared 3 bases from V and 7 bases from J, leaving 10 bases between. CDR1 ENHRY and CDR2 SYGVKD come from the germline V gene. This chain's CDR3 is CAISEGGWNEQFF. The DNA of the CDR3 is TGTGCCATCAGTGAAGGGGGGTGGAATGAGCAGTTCTTC.

The V and J genes are TRBV18 and TRBJ2-5; 10 bases line up with TRBD2. The J segment lost 0 bases and the V segment lost 1 base, leaving 8 bases of the junction unmatched. Germline V gene data show CDR1 as KGHSH and CDR2 as LQKENI. This CDR3 is 18 amino acids long. In nucleotides, the CDR3 is TGTGCCAGCTCACCACAGATGTCTAGCGGGGGTTACCAAGAGACCCAGTACTTC. Its protein product is CASSPQMSSGGYQETQYF.

This clone was detected a few times. The V and J genes are TRBV19 and TRBJ1-5; 8 bases are shared with TRBD1. V lost 3 bases and J lost 2; bases outside the gene matches: 6. CDR1 and CDR2 from the germline V gene are LNHDA and SQIVND (reference sequence). This CDR3 contains 16 residues. The CDR3 region has the DNA TGTGCCAGTAGTATTAGCGGACAGGGCGGCAATCAGCCCCAGCATTTT. Residues: CASSISGQGGNQPQHF.